The 19 T cell receptor beta chains below all came from one sample that was sequenced in a study of blood T cell repertoires in COVID-19. The method was immunoSEQ multiplex PCR; TCRdb's version includes in-frame clones alone and lacks a portion of them. The sample lists a few hundred thousand clones; around 84% were seen once. The sample consisted of peripheral blood. Receptor source: a man aged 50 to 59 with acute or convalescent COVID-19.

The genes are TRBV27 and TRBJ1-5; D not certain. Trimming left V 2 bases short and J 3 bases short, with 11 bases between. The CDR3 is 15 amino acids. CDR1 and CDR2 (germline): MNHEY, SMNVEV (reference sequence). This CDR3 reads CASSLKARINQPQHF. In DNA, the CDR3 is TGTGCCAGCAGTTTAAAGGCTAGGATCAATCAGCCCCAGCATTTT.

CDR3 bases: TGTGCCAGTACGGGCAGGGGGCTTGGCTACACCTTC. Amino acids: CASTGRGLGYTF. This chain connects TRBV19 to TRBJ1-2, with 8 bases lining up with TRBD1. CDR1 and CDR2 (germline): LNHDA, SQIVND (reference sequence). The CDR3 runs to 12 residues. V dropped 7 bases and J dropped 7; count of bases not matched to a gene: 5.

V usage is TRBV7-9 and J usage is TRBJ1-2; a weak D match, TRBD1 (6 bases). The germline V gene encodes CDR1 SEHNR and CDR2 FQNEAQ (reference sequence). V was shortened by 2 bases and J by 2 bases, with 24 bases between the two germline ends. The CDR3 runs 19 residues. CDR3 nucleotides: TGTGCCAGCAGCTTAAGGGGACCCCTACCACAGGGACTAAACTATGGCTACACCTTC. It yields the protein CASSLRGPLPQGLNYGYTF.

This clone occurred once. The chain uses TRBV27 and TRBJ1-1, with 7 bases fitting TRBD1. The germline gives CDR1 MNHEY, CDR2 SMNVEV (reference sequence). The CDR3 runs to 14 residues. V trimming: 3 bases; J trimming: 10 bases; junction bases outside the gene matches: 11. In DNA form, the CDR3 reads TGTGCCAGCAGTTTCCGGGACAGCTTGTCTTCAGCTTTCTTT. Its protein is CASSFRDSLSSAFF.

The genes are TRBV5-1 and TRBJ1-2; D gene unclear. This CDR3 spans 11 amino acids. Germline lookup yields CDR1 SGHRS and CDR2 YFSETQ. V was shortened by 3 bases and J by 8 bases, with 8 bases between the two germline ends. The CDR3 spells CASSSSGGYTF. The CDR3 DNA follows: TGCGCCAGCAGCTCCTCCGGGGGCTACACCTTC.

The J gene is TRBJ1-2, the V gene TRBV27; D remains ambiguous. This CDR3 spans 13 amino acids. V gave up 2 bases and J gave up 2 bases, with 6 bases separating them. In germline, CDR1 is MNHEY, CDR2 SMNVEV (reference sequence). The CDR3 nucleotides read TGTGCCAGCAGTTTACGGGGAAACTATGGCTACACCTTC. The encoded protein is CASSLRGNYGYTF.

J is TRBJ1-4 and V is TRBV24-1; a weak D match, TRBD1 (5 bases). V was cut by 8 bases and J by 5 bases, with 14 bases left in between. CDR1 and CDR2 from the germline V gene are KGHDR and SFDVKD. The CDR3 has 14 amino acids. CDR3 bases: TGTGCCACCAAGCCCTTGAGACAGAATGAAAAACTGTTTTTT. Protein sequence: CATKPLRQNEKLFF.

The rearrangement links TRBV6-5 to TRBJ2-1; D possibly corresponds to TRBD2 (5 bases). The CDR3 is 13 amino acids. Germline V lookup: CDR1 MNHEY, CDR2 SVGAGI. V was shortened by 6 bases and J by 2 bases, with 8 bases between the two germline ends. The CDR3, as DNA: TGTGCCAGCAGAAGCGGAGCCTACAATGAGCAGTTCTTC. This encodes CASRSGAYNEQFF.

The count of this clone is one. This chain links TRBV28 with TRBJ1-1; D ambiguous. CDR1 and CDR2 from the germline V gene are MDHEN and SYDVKM. V was trimmed by 5 bases and J by 12 bases, leaving 22 bases between them. CDR3 length: 14 residues. The CDR3 here is CASSPPRGGRESFF. CDR3 DNA: TGTGCCAGCAGTCCCCCCCGGGGAGGGCGGGAATCTTTCTTT.

The chain is built from TRBV4-2 and TRBJ1-5, with D possibly matching TRBD1 (5 bases). V lost 0 bases, J lost 3 bases, and 9 bases lay in between. Germline assignment: CDR1 LGHNA and CDR2 YNFKEQ. The CDR3 covers 15 residues. This CDR3 reads CASSQERGFNQPQHF. In DNA, the CDR3 is TGTGCCAGCAGCCAAGAAAGGGGCTTCAATCAGCCCCAGCATTTT.

The chain recombines TRBV19 with TRBJ1-2; no definite D call. The CDR3 spans 16 residues. Germline-derived CDR1 and CDR2 are LNHDA and SQIVND (reference sequence). V was trimmed by 3 bases and J by 4 bases, leaving 18 bases between them. The DNA for the CDR3 is TGTGCCAGTAGTATTTCAGGTGTTTATCTCGGCTATGGCTACACCTTC. Amino acid sequence: CASSISGVYLGYGYTF. Using reference TRBV19 and TRBJ1-2 for the parts outside the CDR3, the full variable domain is DGGITQSPKYLFRKEGQNVTLSCEQNLNHDAMYWYRQDPGQGLRLIYYSQIVNDFQKGDIAEGYSVSREKKESFPLTVTSAQKNPTAFYLCASSISGVYLGYGYTFGSGTRLTVV.

For the CDR3, the DNA is TGTGCCAGCAGTCGCGGACAATGGACCTCGAACACTGAAGCTTTCTTT. This encodes CASSRGQWTSNTEAFF. This rearrangement joins TRBV27 to TRBJ1-1, with D perhaps TRBD1 (5 bases). Trimming removed 5 bases at V and 1 base at J, with 17 bases between. The CDR3 totals 16 residues. Germline V gives CDR1 MNHEY, CDR2 SMNVEV (reference sequence).

The rearrangement joins TRBV11-3 to TRBJ2-1; TRBD2 matches 7 bases. This CDR3 is built from 13 residues. CDR1 SGHNT and CDR2 YENEEA come from the germline V gene. With V trimmed by 1 base and J by 6 bases, 0 bases remained unmatched. DNA of the CDR3: TGTGCCAGCAGCTTAGCTAGCGGCAATGAGCAGTTCTTC. Its translation: CASSLASGNEQFF.

This rearrangement joins TRBV6-1 to TRBJ2-2, with 7 bases that match TRBD2. The CDR3 has 13 residues. CDR1 and CDR2 (germline): MNHNS, SASEGT. V was clipped by 8 bases and J by 6 bases; unmatched bases: 6. CDR3 nucleotide sequence: TGTGCCAGCCGTTTACGGGAGGCCGGGGAGCTGTTTTTT. It yields the protein CASRLREAGELFF.

CDR3 nucleotide sequence: TGTGCCAGTACCCCTCGGGGGGACAGGGGCCTACACAACAATCAGCCCCAGCATTTT. Amino acid sequence: CASTPRGDRGLHNNQPQHF. This chain links TRBV19 with TRBJ1-5; 10 bases align to TRBD1. With V trimmed by 7 bases and J by 3 bases, 18 bases remained unmatched. Germline assignment: CDR1 LNHDA and CDR2 SQIVND (reference sequence). The CDR3 extends over 19 amino acids.

This sequence joins TRBV12-2 and TRBJ2-6; TRBD1 is the table's D call and was not checked against the DNA. TRBV12-2 is annotated as a pseudogene. The CDR3 runs to 21 residues. CDR3 nucleotide sequence: TGTGCAAGTCGCTTATCAAGTTTGAGGACAGGCCCCCCTAATTGGGCCAACGTCCTGACTTTC. Protein sequence: CASRLSSLRTGPPNWANVLTF.

V gene TRBV29-1 combines with J gene TRBJ2-3; TRBD2 is a possible D gene (6 bases). Germline CDR1 SQVTM, CDR2 ANQGSEA. The CDR3 has 14 residues. V gave up 6 bases and J gave up 5 bases, with 18 bases separating them. The chain's CDR3 is CSVLGGQGVDTQYF. The DNA of the CDR3 is TGCAGCGTCCTAGGAGGGCAGGGCGTAGATACGCAGTATTTT.

In its sample, this clone was seen once. The V and J genes are TRBV9 and TRBJ2-2; possibly TRBD1 for D (6 bases). Trimming removed 0 bases at V and 4 bases at J, with 10 bases between. From germline, CDR1 is SGDLS and CDR2 YYNGEE. This CDR3 comprises 15 residues. CDR3 sequence: CASSVVGAATGELFF. The DNA of the CDR3 is TGTGCCAGCAGCGTAGTGGGGGCTGCCACCGGGGAGCTGTTTTTT.

This clone was recorded only once. The gene calls are TRBV5-1 and TRBJ1-4; possibly TRBD1 for D (6 bases). Trimming cost V 2 bases and J 0 bases, with 8 bases left between them. The germline CDR1 and CDR2 sequences are SGHRS and YFSETQ. This CDR3 has 15 amino acids. CDR3 sequence reads: CASSLGGATNEKLFF. CDR3 in DNA: TGCGCCAGCAGCTTAGGGGGGGCAACTAATGAAAAACTGTTTTTT.